This T cell receptor (beta chain) was captured by sequencing in a study of blood T cells in healthy people across ages. CDR3 length equals 15 residues. Germline V gene data show CDR1 as SGHTA and CDR2 as FQGTGA. The germline V and J ends were trimmed by 3 bases and 7 bases, with 15 bases remaining between them. Alongside a J-beta primer mix, a sample-barcoded 5' primer served in a second PCR lasting roughly 7 to 11 cycles. All samples gave at least 2.5 million CDR3-containing paired-end reads. TCRdb reprocessed the 5' RACE reads via MiXCR and lists one record per CDR3 protein. This sample has 700,000 to 950,000 distinct CDR3 sequences, with roughly 47% found just once. This clonotype was found a few times.

The V gene is TRBV7-3, the J gene TRBJ2-2; D uncertain. This clonotype originated in a woman in her fifties or sixties in good health. Source material: blood. The CDR3 coding sequence is TGTGCCAGCAGCTTCCGGGCGACGGTTGGCGGGGAGCTGTTTTTT. Translation gives CASSFRATVGGELFF.